The entry below describes one TCR beta chain. Germline CDR1 reads SGDLS; CDR2 reads YYNGEE. The length of the CDR3 is 15 residues. The V gene lost 3 bases and the J gene lost 2 bases, with 15 bases spanning the gap. The sample is drawn from a study of shared clonotypes between healthy human individuals. Whole-study context: Participating donors consisted of a couple of women and a few men aged 18 to 49.

Clones were read by immunoSEQ multiplex PCR, and TCRdb kept only the in-frame ones, dropping some. The sample lists 1.5 million to 2.5 million clones, roughly 95% occurring once. CD45RO-negative, CCR7-selected cells formed the naive CD8 fraction, which excluded terminally differentiated effector memory CD45RA+ cells. The source of this sequence is a man between 18 and 29 years old in good health. V and J are TRBV9 and TRBJ2-7; possible D gene TRBD1, 6 bases. The specimen sequenced was naive CD8+ T cells sorted from blood. Written as DNA, the CDR3 is TGTGCCAGCAGCGCCACAGGGAATTTGGCCTACGAGCAGTACTTC. Translated: CASSATGNLAYEQYF.